Sequencing of this TCR beta chain was carried out in a study of blood T cell repertoires in COVID-19. Study overall: Sample material is recorded as cDNA or gDNA derived from T cells, B-cell-depleted T cells, or PBMCs.

V lost 4 bases to trimming and J lost 6 bases, with 14 bases between them. Germline V gene sequence: CDR1 LGHDT, CDR2 YNNKEL (reference sequence). The CDR3 has 14 residues. Authors' data handling: Amplification of reference gene primers was used by the study to estimate nucleated cell counts. Profiling relied on immunoSEQ multiplex PCR, and the TCRdb table lists in-frame clones only, not all of them. From that table come the V and J calls and clone size; the DNA was used to work out D and trimming. The data show 140,000 to 150,000 clones, approximately 80% seen once. This clonotype was sampled from a human donor in a cohort sampled during active COVID-19. This chain joins TRBV3-1 (or the pseudogene TRBV3-2) and TRBJ2-3, with D uncertain. The sample comprised peripheral blood. This CDR3 is CASSPMASSDTQYF. The CDR3 nucleotides read TGTGCCAGCAGCCCCATGGCCTCCAGTGATACGCAGTATTTT.